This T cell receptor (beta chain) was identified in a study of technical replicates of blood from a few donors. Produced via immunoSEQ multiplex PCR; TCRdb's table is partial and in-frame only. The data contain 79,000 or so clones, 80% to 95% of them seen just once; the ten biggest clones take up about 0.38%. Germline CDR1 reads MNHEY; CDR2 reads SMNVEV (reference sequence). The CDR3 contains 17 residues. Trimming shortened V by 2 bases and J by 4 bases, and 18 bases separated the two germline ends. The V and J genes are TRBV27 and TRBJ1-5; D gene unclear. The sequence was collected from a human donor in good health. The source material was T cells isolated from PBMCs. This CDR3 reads CASSLLYKGSGNQPQHF. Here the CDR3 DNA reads TGTGCCAGCAGTTTACTTTATAAGGGTTCGGGGAATCAGCCCCAGCATTTT.